The 13 T cell receptor beta chains reported below all come from one sample, sequenced in a study of cytomegalovirus exposure and HLA in healthy donors. Primers for the PCR totalled 60 Vbeta and 13 Jbeta. Assay used: immunoSEQ multiplex PCR; TCRdb lists only in-frame clones, some missing. Here the sample spans more than 95,000 clones, about 80% being singletons. Specimen: PBMCs. Receptor source: a woman aged 40 to 55 in good health and CMV-seronegative.

The V and J genes are TRBV30 and TRBJ2-5; weak D call: TRBD1 (6 bases). Germline CDR1 is GTSNPN and CDR2 is SVGIG (reference sequence). The length of the CDR3 is 15 residues. V lost 4 bases and J lost 1, with 16 bases in between. CDR3 loop: CAWNHLTDSQETQYF. CDR3 bases: TGTGCCTGGAACCATCTGACGGACAGCCAAGAGACCCAGTACTTC.

The chain joins TRBV19 to TRBJ2-3; 7 positions match TRBD2. The V gene end was trimmed by 8 bases and the J gene end by 0 bases; junction bases not matched to a gene: 2. From germline, CDR1 is LNHDA and CDR2 SQIVND (reference sequence). CDR3 length: 13 residues. The CDR3 nucleotides read TGTGCCAGTCATAGCGGGAGCACAGATACGCAGTATTTT. It is translated as CASHSGSTDTQYF.

This clone has only one observation. CDR3 in amino acids: CASSYSSLSGNTIYF. The CDR3 nucleotides read TGTGCCAGCAGTTACTCGTCACTCTCTGGAAACACCATATATTTT. The rearrangement joins TRBV6-5 to TRBJ1-3; D not certain. The CDR3 loop spans 15 amino acids. Germline V gives CDR1 MNHEY, CDR2 SVGAGI. V lost 0 bases, J lost 0 bases, and 6 bases lay in between.

The chain combines TRBV19 with TRBJ1-1; the D is unclear. The V and J ends lost 7 bases and 0 bases respectively, with 6 bases between them. This CDR3 has 12 residues. Germline lookup yields CDR1 LNHDA and CDR2 SQIVND (reference sequence). DNA for the CDR3: TGTGCCAGTATTGGGCTGAACACTGAAGCTTTCTTT. This encodes CASIGLNTEAFF.

The chain uses TRBV4-2 and TRBJ2-4, with D possibly being TRBD2 (5 bases). The CDR3 covers 21 residues. Between the trimmed V and J ends, which lost 1 base and 0 bases, there was a span of 25 bases. Per the germline V gene, CDR1 is LGHNA and CDR2 is YNFKEQ. CDR3 loop: CASSQVRGPAAIDLAKNIQYF. The CDR3, as DNA: TGTGCCAGCAGCCAAGTAAGAGGCCCAGCGGCCATAGACCTAGCCAAAAACATTCAGTACTTC.

J is TRBJ2-2 and V is TRBV29-1; a weak D match, TRBD2 (6 bases). The length of the CDR3 is 16 residues. Germline lookup yields CDR1 SQVTM and CDR2 ANQGSEA. V was cut by 2 bases and J by 1 base, with 14 bases left in between. The CDR3 is CSVESRRRGNTGELFF. The CDR3 DNA is TGCAGCGTTGAATCACGCCGGAGGGGGAACACCGGGGAGCTGTTTTTT.

This chain uses TRBV5-1 with TRBJ2-5, with TRBD2 identical over 11 bases. CDR1 and CDR2 (germline): SGHRS, YFSETQ. The CDR3 has 15 amino acids. V was clipped by 6 bases and J by 4 bases; unmatched bases: 8. This CDR3 reads CASNQLAGVGETQYF. CDR3 bases: TGCGCCAGCAACCAACTAGCGGGAGTAGGAGAGACCCAGTACTTC. Full variable domain (missing parts from reference TRBV5-1 and TRBJ2-5): KAGVTQTPRYLIKTRGQQVTLSCSPISGHRSVSWYQQTPGQGLQFLFEYFSETQRNKGNFPGRFSGRQFSNSRSEMNVSTLELGDSALYLCASNQLAGVGETQYFGPGTRLLVL.

The V gene is TRBV28, the J gene TRBJ1-4; D is ambiguous. This CDR3 spans 16 amino acids. Germline CDR1 and CDR2: MDHEN and SYDVKM. Trimming removed 6 bases from V and 4 bases from J, with 18 bases in between. CDR3 DNA: TGTGCCAGCAGCTTAAACTCGGGATCTCTTAATGAAAAACTGTTTTTT. This translates into CASSLNSGSLNEKLFF.

The gene calls are TRBV9 and TRBJ1-2, with D possibly matching TRBD1 (6 bases). The length of the CDR3 is 15 residues. V was cut by 4 bases and J by 5 bases, with 18 bases left in between. Germline assignment: CDR1 SGDLS and CDR2 YYNGEE. This CDR3 reads CASSPESGTWYGYTF. The CDR3 DNA follows: TGTGCCAGCAGCCCGGAGTCCGGGACATGGTATGGCTACACCTTC.

This chain joins TRBV11-3 and TRBJ2-3; 11 nucleotides match TRBD2. The V gene end was trimmed by 1 base and the J gene end by 6 bases; junction bases not matched to a gene: 6. The CDR3 spans 16 residues. The germline V gene encodes CDR1 SGHNT and CDR2 YENEEA. Here the CDR3 reads CASSLGLAGGGDTQYF. The CDR3 DNA is TGTGCCAGCAGCTTAGGGCTAGCGGGAGGAGGTGATACGCAGTATTTT.

This sequence joins TRBV29-1 and TRBJ2-1; the D gene is possibly TRBD1 (5 bases). The CDR3 loop spans 16 amino acids. From germline, CDR1 is SQVTM and CDR2 ANQGSEA. Deletions cut 0 bases from V and 1 base from J, with 13 bases between. CDR3 protein: CSVEDLGQGSYNEQFF. CDR3 sequence (DNA): TGCAGCGTTGAAGATTTAGGTCAGGGATCCTACAATGAGCAGTTCTTC.

The V gene is TRBV4-1, the J gene TRBJ2-3; 12 positions match TRBD2. The V and J ends lost 4 bases and 4 bases, in that order; junction bases with no gene match: 9. Germline assignment: CDR1 MGHRA and CDR2 YSYEKL. The CDR3 is 17 residues long. The CDR3 region is CASSRGLAGWGADTQYF. The CDR3 coding sequence is TGCGCCAGCAGCCGAGGACTAGCGGGATGGGGAGCAGATACGCAGTATTTT.

The gene calls are TRBV6-1 and TRBJ2-7, with 7 bases lining up with TRBD1. The CDR3 consists of 15 residues. The ends lost 2 bases at V and 0 bases at J; junction bases unmatched: 4. Germline values: CDR1 MNHNS, CDR2 SASEGT. The CDR3 is CASSEQAGGSYEQYF. CDR3 sequence (DNA): TGTGCCAGCAGTGAACAGGCAGGGGGCTCCTACGAGCAGTACTTC.